In its sample, the clone carrying this TCR beta chain was seen many times. Its cognate antigen is unknown. CDR3 regions of TCR beta were amplified from RNA transcripts. The workflow started with a first-round RT-PCR run with HTBI primers and then moved on to a second-round multiplex PCR. Via MiXCR, TCRdb re-called the multiplex PCR reads, giving one row per CDR3 protein. The sample gives under 350,000 distinct CDR3 sequences, roughly 17% of which show up once; roughly an eighth is in the top ten. These data originate in a study of Graves' ophthalmopathy and Graves' hyperthyroidism. General study findings and limits: Blood shared most expanded thyroid clonotypes above 0.001 frequency.

The germline CDR1 and CDR2 sequences are MNHEY and SMNVEV (reference sequence). CDR3 size: 15 residues. The V end was cut by 5 bases, the J end by 6 bases, with 14 bases between. The chain uses TRBV27 and TRBJ1-6; D is unclear. Sample: peripheral blood. This TCR was recovered from an adult man with Graves' ophthalmopathy. The CDR3 bases are TGTGCCAGCAGTCGAGCCATGGTTGTTAATTCACCCCTCCACTTT. Protein product: CASSRAMVVNSPLHF.